The 7 T cell receptor beta chains below come from one sample, sequenced in a study of beta chain features in type 1 diabetes. What was sequenced were expressed TCRB transcripts, since all of the isolated RNA had been reverse transcribed. This table comes from immunoSEQ multiplex PCR, and its TCRdb copy is limited to in-frame clones, with some not included. The table has roughly 400,000 clones, about 14% seen once. Sequenced input: naive CD4+ T cells from blood. The receptor set was obtained from a man aged 30 to 39 in good health.

This clone was recorded a few times. This chain links TRBV5-6 with TRBJ2-1; D is undetermined. V was shortened by 4 bases and J by 8 bases, with 13 bases between the two germline ends. The CDR3 has 13 amino acids. Germline V gene lookup returns CDR1 SGHDT and CDR2 YYEEEE. This CDR3 is CASSRPYDDEQFF. The CDR3 DNA reads TGTGCCAGCAGCCGACCTTATGACGATGAGCAGTTCTTC.

This sequence joins TRBV2 and TRBJ1-2; 8 nucleotides line up with TRBD1. Germline V CDR1 and CDR2: SNHLY, FYNNEI. V trimming: 4 bases; J trimming: 4 bases; junction bases outside the gene matches: 2. There are 13 residues in the CDR3. Here the CDR3 reads CASSGDRFYGYTF. CDR3 sequence (DNA): TGTGCCAGCAGTGGGGACAGGTTCTATGGCTACACCTTC. The full variable domain, its missing parts supplied by reference TRBV2 and TRBJ1-2, is EPEVTQTPSHQVTQMGQEVILRCVPISNHLYFYWYRQILGQKVEFLVSFYNNEISEKSEIFDDQFSVERPDGSNFTLKIRSTKLEDSAMYFCASSGDRFYGYTFGSGTRLTVV.

A few counts support this clone. The rearrangement uses TRBV4-1 and TRBJ2-3; the D gene is possibly TRBD1 (5 bases). V was shortened by 5 bases and J by 4 bases, with 10 bases between the two germline ends. CDR3 length equals 13 residues. The germline V gene encodes CDR1 MGHRA and CDR2 YSYEKL. The CDR3: CASSAQGSDTQYF. The CDR3 DNA reads TGCGCCAGCAGCGCCCAGGGTTCAGATACGCAGTATTTT.

The chain recombines TRBV28 with TRBJ2-1; 14 positions match TRBD2. This CDR3 comprises 17 residues. Germline V gene lookup returns CDR1 MDHEN and CDR2 SYDVKM. The V and J ends lost 6 bases and 1 base, in that order; junction bases with no gene match: 5. CDR3 sequence (DNA): TGTGCCAGCAGACGTGGGACTAGCGGGAGTTCCTACAATGAGCAGTTCTTC. Protein sequence: CASRRGTSGSSYNEQFF.

This clone was observed a handful of times. CDR3 sequence (DNA): TGCGCCAGCAGCCAAGCTTGGACAGATACGCAGTATTTT. It codes for CASSQAWTDTQYF. This chain connects TRBV4-1 to TRBJ2-3; D not certain. CDR1 and CDR2 (germline): MGHRA, YSYEKL. V was pared by 1 base and J by 3 bases, with 5 bases between. CDR3 length equals 13 residues.

The V call is TRBV2, the J call TRBJ2-5; D call uncertain. Germline V lookup: CDR1 SNHLY, CDR2 FYNNEI. The germline V and J ends were trimmed by 8 bases and 1 base, with 8 bases remaining between them. This CDR3 spans 12 amino acids. The CDR3 region has the DNA TGTGCCAGCCGGAGAACCCAAGAGACCCAGTACTTC. Amino acids: CASRRTQETQYF.

The chain recombines TRBV19 with TRBJ2-1; 7 bases are a match to TRBD2. CDR1 and CDR2 from the germline V gene are LNHDA and SQIVND (reference sequence). The CDR3 runs to 13 residues. Losses at the gene ends were 7 bases for V and 4 bases for J; bases not matched to a gene: 4. CDR3 coding DNA: TGTGCCAGTACCGGCGGGAGTTACAATGAGCAGTTCTTC. Its protein product is CASTGGSYNEQFF.